This T cell receptor beta chain was captured in a study of memory CD4+ T cells and cytomegalovirus serostatus. The overall study: Donors were healthy Belgian adults, 10 or so CMV seropositive and about two dozen seronegative.

Of note for this clone: Its antigen remains unidentified.

Assay used: immunoSEQ multiplex PCR; TCRdb lists only in-frame clones, some missing. This table holds 35,000 to 50,000 clones, approximately 80% found once. V shed 0 bases, J shed 10 bases, and the junction held 4 bases outside the gene matches. The CDR3 has 14 residues. Germline V gene sequence: CDR1 SGDLS, CDR2 YYNGEE. The sort gate was single viable CD3+CD4+CD8-CD45RO+ cells for memory CD4+ T cells. Points from the study as a whole: CMV serostatus prediction reached median AUC about 0.96, or 0.93 with US-trained model. About 40% of the roughly 160 known CMV-associated TCRbeta sequences appeared in CD4+ memory.

This sequence joins TRBV9 and TRBJ2-1; TRBD1 matches 10 bases. The source material was memory CD4+ T cells from blood. The sequence came from an adult in good health and CMV-seronegative. CDR3 amino acids: CASSVGTGGLEQFF. CDR3 DNA: TGTGCCAGCAGCGTAGGGACAGGGGGTTTGGAGCAGTTCTTC.